The 3 T cell receptor beta chains reported below all come from one sample, sequenced in a study of cytomegalovirus exposure and HLA in healthy donors. PCR involved 60 Vbeta and 13 Jbeta primers. The method was immunoSEQ multiplex PCR; TCRdb's version includes in-frame clones alone and lacks a portion of them. The repertoire table contains some 110,000 clones. Sequencing was carried out using PBMCs. The receptors come from a man aged 35-49 years in good health and CMV-seropositive.

The chain couples TRBV9 to TRBJ2-6; TRBD2 matches at 14 bases. Germline values: CDR1 SGDLS, CDR2 YYNGEE. The CDR3 has 20 amino acids. V shed 3 bases, J shed 0 bases, and the junction held 8 bases outside the gene matches. CDR3 bases: TGTGCCAGCAGCGACCGACTAGCGGGAGGGCCGAGCTCTGGGGCCAACGTCCTGACTTTC. This codes for CASSDRLAGGPSSGANVLTF.

The CDR3 coding sequence is TGCGCCAGCAGCTTGGAGAGGGTAGCCGGTGAGCAGTTCTTC. It translates to CASSLERVAGEQFF. The chain recombines TRBV5-1 with TRBJ2-1, with TRBD2 as a possible D gene (5 bases). CDR1 is SGHRS, CDR2 YFSETQ, per germline. The CDR3 runs 14 residues. The V and J ends lost 0 bases and 9 bases respectively, with 13 bases between them.

The chain has TRBV11-3 and TRBJ2-2, with D perhaps matching TRBD2 (5 bases). The length of the CDR3 is 15 residues. Germline CDR1 is SGHNT and CDR2 is YENEEA. Deletions cut 1 base from V and 1 base from J, with 7 bases between. This chain's CDR3 is CASSLGRGNTGELFF. CDR3 nucleotide sequence: TGTGCCAGCAGCTTAGGACGGGGGAACACCGGGGAGCTGTTTTTT.